The sequence of this T cell receptor beta chain was determined in a study of T-cell reconstitution after alpha-beta-depleted transplantation in children. Study-wide points: Newly produced T cells mostly provided counts and TCRbeta diversity after one year, as hyperexpanded clones declined. By about two months after transplant, alpha-beta T cells reportedly arose from several hundred graft clones that had expanded.

This clonotype occurred many times. What it binds is not known. Unique molecular identifiers were incorporated during preparation of the TCRbeta library. Using its own MiXCR run on the PCR reads, TCRdb lists one record per CDR3 protein. The sample has roughly 32,000 distinct CDR3 sequences; around 6% are singletons. V shed 9 bases and J shed 8 bases, with 14 bases lying between them. This CDR3 region has 12 residues. Germline V gives CDR1 SGHVS, CDR2 FQNEAQ. The chain uses TRBV7-8 and TRBJ2-1, with a tentative D call TRBD2 (5 bases). The starting material was peripheral blood, obtained 60 days after TCRalphabeta/CD19-depleted stem cell transplant. This clonotype originated in a child younger than two who had a stem cell transplant for acute myeloid leukemia, so the T cells may come from the graft donor. In DNA form, the CDR3 reads TGTGCCAGTGGGCTAGCCCCGCATGAGCAGTTCTTC. This codes for CASGLAPHEQFF.